Below are 6 T cell receptor beta chains sequenced from a single sample in a study of T-cell reconstitution after alpha-beta-depleted transplantation in children. During its preparation, the TCRbeta library received unique molecular identifiers. Using its own MiXCR run on the PCR reads, TCRdb lists one record per CDR3 protein. The sample lists some 290,000 distinct CDR3 sequences; roughly 9.5% were seen once. The specimen comprised PBMCs from the stem cell graft donor, sampled from the stem cell graft. These receptors all come from a human donor who donated a stem cell graft to a child with SCID.

This clonotype was seen repeatedly, ten times or more. The chain links TRBV7-3 to TRBJ1-2; possibly TRBD1 for D (5 bases). V dropped 11 bases and J dropped 1 base, with 14 bases sitting between them. CDR3 length: 13 residues. The germline V gene encodes CDR1 SGHTA and CDR2 FQGTGA. This chain's CDR3 is CAAGVDGNYGYTF. CDR3 nucleotide sequence: TGTGCCGCGGGGGTTGACGGTAACTATGGCTACACCTTC.

V and J are TRBV9 and TRBJ2-6; a weak D match, TRBD1 (5 bases). V was pared by 2 bases and J by 0 bases, with 12 bases between. CDR3 length: 17 residues. Germline assignment: CDR1 SGDLS and CDR2 YYNGEE. The DNA of the CDR3 is TGTGCCAGCAGCGTCGACAGCGATTTCTCTGGGGCCAACGTCCTGACTTTC. Translation: CASSVDSDFSGANVLTF.

At least ten counts were recorded for this clonotype. The CDR3 sequence is CASSLDSDTDTQYF. For the CDR3, the DNA is TGCGCCAGCAGCTTGGATAGCGACACAGATACGCAGTATTTT. The J gene is TRBJ2-3, the V gene TRBV5-1; D is possibly TRBD2 (5 bases). With 0 bases removed from V and 2 bases from J, the gap between germline ends came to 7 bases. CDR3 size: 14 residues. Germline CDR1 SGHRS, CDR2 YFSETQ.

This clonotype turned up a few times. The chain employs TRBV11-2 and TRBJ2-5; D gene unclear. From germline, CDR1 is SGHAT and CDR2 FQNNGV. Trimming pared 3 bases from V and 2 bases from J, leaving 7 bases between. The CDR3 is 13 residues long. The CDR3, as DNA: TGTGCCAGCAGCTTCGGGCGACAAGAGACCCAGTACTTC. This translates into CASSFGRQETQYF.

This clonotype was seen only a few times. The genes are TRBV6-5 and TRBJ1-2; perhaps TRBD1 as D (5 bases). CDR3 length: 15 residues. Per the germline V gene, CDR1 is MNHEY and CDR2 is SVGAGI. Trimming shortened V by 3 bases and J by 2 bases, and 13 bases separated the two germline ends. Written as DNA, the CDR3 is TGTGCCAGCAGTTATATGAAGGGGAAGAACTATGGCTACACCTTC. It is translated as CASSYMKGKNYGYTF.

This clonotype was counted a few times. The gene calls are TRBV12-3 or TRBV12-4 and TRBJ2-3; TRBD1 might be the D (5 bases). V lost 7 bases and J lost 3, with 20 bases in between. This CDR3 contains 16 residues. CDR3 amino acids: CASILGAGFRTDTQYF. The CDR3 region has the DNA TGTGCCAGCATTCTCGGCGCAGGGTTTAGAACAGATACGCAGTATTTT.